The source of this TCR beta chain is a study of CD8 T cells in Susac syndrome. Reverse transcription of roughly 0.5 to 1 ug RNA used random hexamers. TCRdb reprocessed the immunoSEQ multiplex PCR reads via MiXCR and lists one record per CDR3 protein. The sample holds about 80,000 distinct CDR3 sequences, over 90% seen once. TCR beta sequences were obtained from blood CD8+ and CD4+ T cells. CD8+ and CD4+ T cells were negatively isolated; TEMRA cells were FACS-enriched. The TCR sequence derives from a human donor in good health. The sample consisted of CD8+ T cells from PBMCs.

CDR3 residues: CASSLQWEGQPQHF. DNA for the CDR3: TGTGCCAGCAGTTTACAATGGGAGGGTCAGCCCCAGCATTTT. J is TRBJ1-5 and V is TRBV28; no clear D. CDR1 and CDR2 (germline): MDHEN, SYDVKM. The CDR3 totals 14 residues. The V gene lost 2 bases and the J gene lost 6 bases, with 11 bases spanning the gap.